This is a list of T cell receptor beta chains from one sample in a study of T cell clones after liver transplantation. Profiling relied on immunoSEQ multiplex PCR, and the TCRdb table lists in-frame clones only, not all of them. The sample carries roughly 120,000 clones, approximately 90% recorded once. The sequencing here drew on CD4+ T cells from blood, taken 12 months after liver transplant. The receptors shown here come from a human patient who received a liver transplant. Certain T cells may be donor cells from the graft. Both conserved end residues are part of each CDR3. Each record gives: V gene, J gene, D gene, clone size, CDR3 protein, CDR3 DNA. D genes are given only for firm matches. Size tells how often a clone was seen (once, few, many) or the class of an expanded clone, and some rows leave it out.

v_call: TRBV4-1
j_call: TRBJ2-1
d_call: -
clone_size: once
cdr3_aa: CASSQVLAGAGQFF
cdr3_nt: TGCGCCAGCAGCCAAGTCCTAGCTGGGGCTGGGCAGTTCTTC

v_call: TRBV5-6
j_call: TRBJ1-3
d_call: -
clone_size: -
cdr3_aa: CASFTTGPGNTIYF
cdr3_nt: TGTGCCAGCTTTACCACAGGGCCCGGAAACACCATATATTTT

v_call: TRBV5-1
j_call: TRBJ2-2
d_call: TRBD1
clone_size: -
cdr3_aa: CASSWGQGATGAGELFF
cdr3_nt: TGCGCCAGCAGCTGGGGACAGGGGGCGACCGGCGCCGGGGAGCTGTTTTTT

v_call: TRBV6-5
j_call: TRBJ2-1
d_call: -
clone_size: -
cdr3_aa: CASSPSVFSYNEQFF
cdr3_nt: TGTGCCAGCAGCCCTAGCGTTTTCTCCTACAATGAGCAGTTCTTC

v_call: TRBV28
j_call: TRBJ1-1
d_call: -
clone_size: -
cdr3_aa: CASWSNTEAFF
cdr3_nt: TGTGCCAGCTGGTCGAACACTGAAGCTTTCTTT

v_call: TRBV18
j_call: TRBJ1-2
d_call: -
clone_size: -
cdr3_aa: CASSPEGLRSYGYTF
cdr3_nt: TGTGCCAGCTCACCAGAGGGTCTCAGGAGCTATGGCTACACCTTC

v_call: TRBV5-1
j_call: TRBJ1-2
d_call: -
clone_size: -
cdr3_aa: CASSSGEGSYGYTF
cdr3_nt: TGCGCCAGCAGCTCCGGAGAGGGGTCCTATGGCTACACCTTC

v_call: TRBV5-1
j_call: TRBJ2-3
d_call: -
clone_size: -
cdr3_aa: CASTQGSTDTQYF
cdr3_nt: TGCGCCAGCACCCAGGGGAGCACAGATACGCAGTATTTT

v_call: TRBV15
j_call: TRBJ2-2
d_call: -
clone_size: -
cdr3_aa: CATGLGGTGELFF
cdr3_nt: TGTGCCACCGGACTTGGAGGCACCGGGGAGCTGTTTTTT

v_call: TRBV14
j_call: TRBJ1-5
d_call: -
clone_size: -
cdr3_aa: CASSHGWGSKQPQHF
cdr3_nt: TGTGCCAGCAGCCACGGTTGGGGCTCGAAGCAGCCCCAGCATTTT

v_call: TRBV5-4
j_call: TRBJ1-2
d_call: -
clone_size: once
cdr3_aa: CASSSSGREYGYTF
cdr3_nt: TGTGCCAGCAGCTCCTCGGGCCGAGAGTATGGCTACACCTTC

v_call: TRBV29-1
j_call: TRBJ2-3
d_call: TRBD1
clone_size: -
cdr3_aa: CSVETGGNTDTQYF
cdr3_nt: TGCAGCGTTGAAACAGGGGGCAACACAGATACGCAGTATTTT

v_call: TRBV7-2
j_call: TRBJ2-3
d_call: -
clone_size: -
cdr3_aa: CASSLLGELDTQYF
cdr3_nt: TGTGCCAGCAGCTTATTAGGGGAACTCGATACGCAGTATTTT

v_call: TRBV7-2
j_call: TRBJ2-7
d_call: TRBD2
clone_size: -
cdr3_aa: CASSLGLAVTYEQYF
cdr3_nt: TGTGCCAGCAGCTTAGGACTAGCGGTTACCTACGAGCAGTACTTC

v_call: TRBV18
j_call: TRBJ1-5
d_call: -
clone_size: once
cdr3_aa: CASSLIGPEARSNQPQHF
cdr3_nt: TGTGCCAGCTCGCTAATAGGGCCCGAGGCGAGATCCAATCAGCCCCAGCATTTT

v_call: TRBV10-2
j_call: TRBJ2-7
d_call: -
clone_size: -
cdr3_aa: CASSESSTYEQYF
cdr3_nt: TGCGCCAGCAGTGAATCGTCTACCTACGAGCAGTACTTC

v_call: TRBV12-2
j_call: TRBJ2-2
d_call: -
clone_size: -
cdr3_aa: CASRLAQGPQGGELFF
cdr3_nt: TGTGCAAGTCGCTTAGCACAGGGGCCCCAGGGCGGGGAGCTGTTTTTT

v_call: TRBV27
j_call: TRBJ1-5
d_call: -
clone_size: -
cdr3_aa: CASSLTGGQPQHF
cdr3_nt: TGTGCCAGCAGTTTGACAGGCGGCCAGCCCCAGCATTTT

v_call: TRBV6-6
j_call: TRBJ2-7
d_call: -
clone_size: -
cdr3_aa: CASSYSGTRRVEQYF
cdr3_nt: TGTGCCAGCAGTTACTCGGGGACTCGAAGGGTCGAGCAGTACTTC

v_call: TRBV5-1
j_call: TRBJ1-4
d_call: TRBD1
clone_size: -
cdr3_aa: CASSLGWDRGPLSLSDEKLFF
cdr3_nt: TGCGCCAGCAGCTTGGGTTGGGACAGGGGGCCCTTGAGTCTTTCCGATGAAAAACTGTTTTTT

v_call: TRBV7-9
j_call: TRBJ1-2
d_call: TRBD1
clone_size: -
cdr3_aa: CASSRPGQDYGYTF
cdr3_nt: TGTGCCAGCAGCCGCCCGGGACAGGACTATGGCTACACCTTC

v_call: TRBV28
j_call: TRBJ1-1
d_call: -
clone_size: -
cdr3_aa: CASSNPSEAFF
cdr3_nt: TGTGCCAGCAGCAACCCATCTGAAGCTTTCTTT

v_call: TRBV10-2
j_call: TRBJ2-7
d_call: -
clone_size: once
cdr3_aa: CASSGTLGGEQYF
cdr3_nt: TGCGCCAGCTCCGGGACCCTGGGTGGGGAGCAGTACTTC

v_call: TRBV10-2
j_call: TRBJ2-5
d_call: -
clone_size: -
cdr3_aa: CASRYKETQYF
cdr3_nt: TGCGCCAGCAGGTACAAAGAGACCCAGTACTTC

v_call: TRBV9
j_call: TRBJ2-2
d_call: TRBD2
clone_size: -
cdr3_aa: CASSGTSGRFTGELFF
cdr3_nt: TGTGCCAGCAGCGGTACTAGCGGGAGATTCACCGGGGAGCTGTTTTTT

v_call: TRBV7-9
j_call: TRBJ2-1
d_call: TRBD2
clone_size: -
cdr3_aa: CASLIAGVINEQFF
cdr3_nt: TGTGCCAGCCTCATAGCGGGAGTTATAAATGAGCAGTTCTTC

v_call: TRBV5-1
j_call: TRBJ2-7
d_call: -
clone_size: -
cdr3_aa: CASSLAGVVGEQYF
cdr3_nt: TGCGCCAGCAGCTTGGCCGGTGTGGTCGGGGAGCAGTACTTC

v_call: TRBV11-2
j_call: TRBJ2-1
d_call: -
clone_size: -
cdr3_aa: CASSFAGVEQFF
cdr3_nt: TGTGCCAGCAGCTTTGCCGGGGTTGAGCAGTTCTTC

v_call: TRBV29-1
j_call: TRBJ2-4
d_call: -
clone_size: -
cdr3_aa: CSVEFVAKNIQYF
cdr3_nt: TGCAGCGTTGAATTTGTAGCCAAAAACATTCAGTACTTC

v_call: TRBV10-3
j_call: TRBJ2-7
d_call: TRBD1
clone_size: -
cdr3_aa: CAIARTGTGFYEQYF
cdr3_nt: TGTGCCATCGCTCGGACTGGGACAGGGTTTTACGAGCAGTACTTC